This T cell receptor (beta chain) was recorded in a study of control samples from healthy donors and cancer patients. Using immunoSEQ multiplex PCR, the repertoire was profiled, and TCRdb retains in-frame clones only, with some absent. The sample yields 45,000 to 60,000 clones, less than 95% seen once. This receptor was obtained from a young man in good health. Sequencing was done on a sample of blood.

In DNA, the CDR3 is TGTGCCAGCAGCTTGGAACCCTACGAGCAGTACTTC. Protein: CASSLEPYEQYF. The chain couples TRBV5-6 to TRBJ2-7, with no clear D. Germline V CDR1 and CDR2: SGHDT, YYEEEE. The ends were cut back, 0 bases at V and 2 bases at J, with 3 bases in the middle. This CDR3 is 12 amino acids long.